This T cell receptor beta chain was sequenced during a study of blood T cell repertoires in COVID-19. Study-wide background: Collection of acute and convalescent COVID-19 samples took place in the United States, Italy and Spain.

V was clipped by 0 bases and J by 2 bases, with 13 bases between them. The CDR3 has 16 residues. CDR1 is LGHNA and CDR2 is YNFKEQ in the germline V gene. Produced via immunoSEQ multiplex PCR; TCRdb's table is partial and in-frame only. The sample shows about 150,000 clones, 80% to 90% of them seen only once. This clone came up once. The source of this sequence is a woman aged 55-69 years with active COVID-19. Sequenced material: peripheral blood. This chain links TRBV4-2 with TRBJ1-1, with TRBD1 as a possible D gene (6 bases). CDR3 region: CASSQDGPRGNTEAFF. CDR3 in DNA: TGTGCCAGCAGCCAAGATGGTCCCAGGGGAAACACTGAAGCTTTCTTT.